This TCR beta chain was sequenced during a study of CD8+CD57+ T cells in acquired aplastic anemia. Background on the study: Each DNA sample taken from sorted CD4+ and CD8+ cells came to approximately 3 ug on average. Average CD4+ read depth in healthy donors was about 10.8 million reads.

With regard to this clonotype: Its antigen is as yet unknown.

Study-wide results and caveats: Patients and controls shared 25 to 30 CD8+ CDR3 sequences, which appeared highly expressed in patients and within their immunodominant clones. A significant difference in CD8+ Simpson's diversity between patients and controls was not found.

Template material for TCR beta VDJ and CDR3 profiling consisted of genomic DNA. From the reads, TCRdb called clonotypes with MiXCR, one entry per CDR3 protein. In the table there are 100,000 to 150,000 distinct CDR3 sequences, over 45% of which are singletons. Sample: sorted CD4+, CD8+, or CD8+CD57+ T cells (not recorded which) from PBMCs. This sequence was found in a human donor in good health, serving as a control.

The CDR3 spells CASSQVRSGPPYGYTF. DNA of the CDR3: TGTGCCAGCAGCCAAGTCCGAAGTGGGCCTCCCTATGGCTACACCTTC. V usage is TRBV14 and J usage is TRBJ1-2; D is uncertain. The CDR3 loop spans 16 amino acids. Trimming removed 1 base at V and 4 bases at J, with 16 bases between. Germline V gene sequence: CDR1 SGHDN, CDR2 FVKESK.